This entry features one T cell receptor beta chain sequence. Its antigen is unknown. No much larger clonotype is one base removed from it; base qualities were not supplied. Trimming accounts for 2 bases at V and 7 bases at J, while the number of junction bases matched to no gene is 9. CDR1 and CDR2 are read off the germline V gene as SQVTM and ANQGSEA. The cysteine opens and the phenylalanine closes a CDR3 of 15 amino acids. Only the CDR3 portion is preserved as DNA: 45 bases, with reading frame beginning at the first base. The data stem from a study of blood T cells in healthy people across ages (dated by TCRdb to about 2015). With regard to the full study: In model experiments, template switching captured about one uniquely barcoded TCR beta cDNA molecule for every two T cells. Age-related changes in TCR beta repertoire diversity were measured in the study by deep sequencing normalized with unique cDNA molecular identifiers. Four age groups were formed from the donors: young (average approximately 15 years), middle-aged (approximately 41), aged (about 62) and long-lived (more than 75). To avoid experimental bias, donors of different ages were distributed randomly across sequencing lanes. Using the same blood draw, the study looked at two additional independent replicas of 1 million unique cDNA reads for two donors, one aged 18 to 29 and the other aged 80 or older. Here is what the overall study found, with its caveats: Donor CMV infection status was unknown, potentially confounding age-related changes in expanded clonotypes. As age increased, observed TCR beta diversity per million T cells dropped in a roughly linear way, and a significant reduction was already evident by age roughly 36. Estimates of total diversity based on one million sequenced T cells were regarded as lower bounds and as underestimates. The long-lived group showed more naive CD4+ T cells, fewer expanded clones and increased TCR diversity than the aged group, suggesting age selection. A strong correlation was found between observed TCR beta diversity and the percentage of naive T cells measured by flow cytometry. Because profiling used bulk unsorted PBMCs, naive and antigen-experienced compartments could not be compared conclusively.

The approximately 40 donors, aged about 6 to 95 years, were systemically healthy Caucasian individuals from Russia. Ten milliliters of peripheral blood were drawn from each donor into EDTA-treated Vacutainer tubes. Ficoll-Paque density-gradient centrifugation was used to isolate PBMCs, with at least 6.5 million per sample. Trizol reagent was used to extract total RNA from PBMCs, with at least 6 micrograms per sample. For every donor, flow cytometry on a PBMC aliquot measured the percentage of naive CD45RAhigh/CD27high T cells. The method was 5' RACE. Sequencing relied on an Illumina HiSeq 2500. A second roughly 6 to 12 cycle PCR used a sample-barcoded 5' primer and a J-beta primer mix. A unique molecular identifier was introduced onto each TCR beta cDNA molecule by a template-switch 5' adaptor carrying 12 random nucleotides. Each sample yielded at least 2.5 million CDR3-containing paired-end reads. The Mint cDNA synthesis kit, primed by a TRBC-specific oligonucleotide, was used to synthesize first-strand cDNA from all RNA. Following uracil-DNA glycosylase treatment, a first 18-cycle PCR with universal primers M1SS and BC2_uni_R was performed on all cDNA. The authors' analysis ran thus. For normalization, 1 million high-quality reads were randomly selected from each sample, with every read carrying a distinct molecular identifier. Instead of being binned into consensus sequences, reads with shared molecular identifiers were discarded. MiTCR, set to a Q25 quality threshold and the strictest error-elimination algorithm, was used for CDR3 identification, clonotype clustering and error correction. Lower-bound total TCR beta diversity was estimated with a nonparametric unseen species model using Euler transformation. In-frame beta chains were kept once TCRdb had trimmed the public reads at Q25 with fastp and called clones with MiXCR. Rows are unified per CDR3 protein, each entry keeping the most common DNA and genes. Clone size and V and J calls follow TCRdb, not the original study. A total of about 570,000 distinct CDR3 sequences appear in this sample, 27% of them only once. The top ten constitute 18% of the sample.

The TCR was taken from an older woman in good health. This receptor chain uses TRBV29-1 and TRBJ2-1; 9 central nucleotides agree with TRBD2. Sequenced: blood. Here is the DNA: TGCAGCGTTGAACCCCAGCGGGGGGCTCCTAATGAGCAGTTCTTC. It specifies CSVEPQRGAPNEQFF.